The next 27 T cell receptor beta chains were all read from a single sample in a study of cytomegalovirus exposure and HLA in healthy donors. PCR used 60 Vbeta primers and 13 Jbeta primers. Profiling relied on immunoSEQ multiplex PCR, and the TCRdb table lists in-frame clones only, not all of them. Among 130,000 or so clones listed, approximately 89% were seen once. Material for sequencing was PBMCs. The receptor set was obtained from a woman in her thirties in good health and CMV-seropositive.

The rearrangement links TRBV2 to TRBJ1-1; TRBD1 matches 10 bases. The CDR3 runs 17 residues. J lost 3 bases, V lost 6 bases, and 13 bases had no gene match. Germline V gives CDR1 SNHLY, CDR2 FYNNEI. DNA for the CDR3: TGTGCCAGCAGGAGACAGGGGGCCGTGAGGAAGGACACTGAAGCTTTCTTT. Amino acids: CASRRQGAVRKDTEAFF.

This clone was found a few times. CDR3 region: CASTLSGSRWNEQFF. In DNA, the CDR3 is TGTGCCAGCACCCTTAGCGGGAGTCGTTGGAATGAGCAGTTCTTC. The chain has TRBV13 and TRBJ2-1; the match to TRBD2 covers 9 bases. CDR1 is PRHDT and CDR2 is FYEKMQ in the germline V gene (reference sequence). The CDR3 totals 15 residues. The ends lost 7 bases at V and 7 bases at J; junction bases unmatched: 11.

The chain's CDR3 is CASETGVNYEQYF. The CDR3 coding sequence is TGTGCCAGCGAGACAGGGGTAAACTACGAGCAGTACTTC. The rearrangement uses TRBV28 and TRBJ2-7, with 8 nucleotides matching TRBD1. V was pared by 8 bases and J by 3 bases, with 6 bases of the junction left unmatched. Germline V gene lookup returns CDR1 MDHEN and CDR2 SYDVKM. The CDR3 loop spans 13 amino acids.

The V and J genes are TRBV2 and TRBJ1-3, with 7 bases that match TRBD1. This CDR3 has 15 residues. J was trimmed by 5 bases and V by 8 bases; bases with no gene match: 12. Germline CDR1 and CDR2: SNHLY and FYNNEI. The CDR3 loop is CASSRDRDLRNTIYF. The DNA for the CDR3 is TGTGCCAGCTCTAGAGACAGGGATCTTAGAAACACCATATATTTT.

This chain joins TRBV7-9 and TRBJ2-1; TRBD2 aligns across 9 bases. There are 16 residues in the CDR3. The junction had 9 bases not matched to a gene; V was cut back by 1 base and J by 8 bases. The germline CDR1 and CDR2 sequences are SEHNR and FQNEAQ (reference sequence). CDR3 sequence (DNA): TGTGCCAGCAGCTTAGGCGGCGGGAGGGCCGTGGATGAGCAGTTCTTC. This codes for CASSLGGGRAVDEQFF.

The gene calls are TRBV9 and TRBJ2-1; D remains ambiguous. Per germline, CDR1 SGDLS and CDR2 YYNGEE. This CDR3 is 16 amino acids long. V dropped 0 bases and J dropped 2 bases, with 12 bases sitting between them. Here the CDR3 DNA reads TGTGCCAGCAGCGTAGATCCGCGCAGCGCCTACAATGAGCAGTTCTTC. This encodes CASSVDPRSAYNEQFF.

The rearrangement uses TRBV10-1 and TRBJ2-1; D may be TRBD1 (7 bases). The germline V and J ends were trimmed by 3 bases and 2 bases, with 14 bases remaining between them. This CDR3 is 16 amino acids long. Per the germline V gene, CDR1 is WNHNN and CDR2 is SYGVQD (reference sequence). As DNA, the CDR3 is TGCGCCAGCAGTGACCCCGGCAGGGGGGCCTACAATGAGCAGTTCTTC. Protein product: CASSDPGRGAYNEQFF.

The chain uses TRBV6-5 and TRBJ1-2, with 8 positions matching TRBD1. CDR1 and CDR2 (germline): MNHEY, SVGAGI. This CDR3 has 12 amino acids. The J segment lost 7 bases and the V segment lost 6 bases, leaving 4 bases of the junction unmatched. The CDR3 DNA reads TGTGCCAGCAGGACAGGGGAGTCTGGCTACACCTTC. Protein product: CASRTGESGYTF.

This chain uses TRBV5-6 with TRBJ1-2; D remains ambiguous. CDR1 and CDR2 (germline): SGHDT, YYEEEE. V was shortened by 2 bases and J by 2 bases, with 13 bases between the two germline ends. This CDR3 is 15 amino acids long. CDR3 region: CASSFYPGENYGYTF. DNA of the CDR3: TGTGCCAGCAGCTTTTACCCAGGCGAGAACTATGGCTACACCTTC.

Note on this clone: Other nucleotide sequences in the sample specify the same CDR3. The rearrangement links TRBV20-1 to TRBJ1-2; TRBD1 matches 8 bases. V shed 5 bases and J 13 bases; nucleotides not matched to a gene: 9. This CDR3 spans 11 amino acids. Germline assignment: CDR1 DFQATT and CDR2 SNEGSKA (reference sequence). The CDR3 DNA is TGCAGTGCTCGACAGGGGATGGGACTCACCTTC. Translated: CSARQGMGLTF.

V usage is TRBV6-1 and J usage is TRBJ1-3, with 7 nucleotides matching TRBD1. Looked up from germline, CDR1 is MNHNS and CDR2 is SASEGT. The junction had 7 bases not matched to a gene; V was cut back by 6 bases and J by 2 bases. The CDR3 is 15 amino acids. CDR3 sequence (DNA): TGTGCCAGCAGGGCCCTCCAGGGGGCTGGAAACACCATATATTTT. Translated: CASRALQGAGNTIYF.

This clone was seen a handful of times. The chain combines TRBV10-3 with TRBJ2-2, with 11 bases matching TRBD1. V was pared by 2 bases and J by 8 bases, with 4 bases of the junction left unmatched. There are 15 residues in the CDR3. Germline CDR1 and CDR2: ENHRY and SYGVKD. This CDR3 is CAISEGQGAPGELFF. Here the CDR3 DNA reads TGTGCCATCAGTGAGGGACAGGGGGCGCCTGGGGAGCTGTTTTTT.

The genes are TRBV11-2 and TRBJ1-6; D is possibly TRBD1 (5 bases). The V gene lost 3 bases and the J gene lost 11 bases, with 8 bases spanning the gap. From germline, CDR1 is SGHAT and CDR2 FQNNGV. There are 12 residues in the CDR3. The CDR3 sequence: CASSFQQAPLHF. The CDR3 nucleotides are TGTGCCAGCAGCTTCCAACAGGCACCCCTCCACTTT.

V is TRBV18 and J is TRBJ1-5; perhaps TRBD1 as D (5 bases). V shed 3 bases and J shed 5 bases, with 11 bases lying between them. The CDR3 is 14 residues long. Germline V gene lookup returns CDR1 KGHSH and CDR2 LQKENI. The CDR3 sequence is CASSPKGTDQPQHF. CDR3 nucleotide sequence: TGTGCCAGCTCACCTAAAGGGACTGATCAGCCCCAGCATTTT.

This chain joins TRBV19 and TRBJ1-1; D ambiguous. Trimming took off 9 bases at V and 11 bases at J, with 25 bases between the two ends. The CDR3 has 14 residues. The germline V gene encodes CDR1 LNHDA and CDR2 SQIVND (reference sequence). For the CDR3, the DNA is TGTGCCAGCTCCCTTGACTCACTATCGGGAGGGGCTTTCTTT. Translating it yields CASSLDSLSGGAFF.

Concerning this clone itself: The sample carries other DNA sequences with the same CDR3. CDR3 sequence (DNA): TGTGCCAGCAGCAGGGGACAGGAGGCCGGTGGCTACACCTTC. The encoded protein is CASSRGQEAGGYTF. The chain is built from TRBV5-4 and TRBJ1-2; 8 bases line up with TRBD1. The germline V gene encodes CDR1 SGHNT and CDR2 YYREEE (reference sequence). J was trimmed by 7 bases and V by 4 bases; bases with no gene match: 9. The CDR3 sequence is 14 residues long.

J is TRBJ2-7 and V is TRBV4-1, with 9 bases lining up with TRBD2. Trimming cost V 2 bases and J 2 bases; bases outside gene matches: 7. CDR1 and CDR2 (germline): MGHRA, YSYEKL. This CDR3 is built from 16 residues. The CDR3 loop is CASSQMGSGGTYEQYF. As DNA, the CDR3 is TGCGCCAGCAGCCAAATGGGGAGCGGGGGGACCTACGAGCAGTACTTC.

This clone was seen a single time. The chain uses TRBV19 and TRBJ1-2; 8 nucleotides match TRBD1. The germline V gene has CDR1 LNHDA and CDR2 SQIVND (reference sequence). V trimming: 5 bases; J trimming: 3 bases; junction bases outside the gene matches: 11. The CDR3 is 16 residues long. CDR3 protein: CASSPWDRPSDYGYTF. The CDR3 nucleotides are TGTGCCAGTAGTCCCTGGGACAGGCCGTCGGACTATGGCTACACCTTC.

The rearrangement links TRBV5-1 to TRBJ2-7; 7 nucleotides align to TRBD1. There are 13 residues in the CDR3. The V gene end was trimmed by 4 bases and the J gene end by 2 bases; junction bases not matched to a gene: 3. Germline loops: CDR1 SGHRS, CDR2 YFSETQ. The CDR3, as DNA: TGCGCCAGCAGCCCGACAGGGACCTACGAGCAGTACTTC. Protein sequence: CASSPTGTYEQYF.

The V gene is TRBV2, the J gene TRBJ2-7, with TRBD1 as a possible D gene (6 bases). Deletions cut 4 bases from V and 12 bases from J, with 16 bases between. Per germline, CDR1 SNHLY and CDR2 FYNNEI. There are 12 residues in the CDR3. The CDR3 nucleotides are TGTGCCAGCAGTGCTTTCAGGGGCCGGGGGTACTTC. This codes for CASSAFRGRGYF.

This chain links TRBV28 with TRBJ2-1; 14 bases match TRBD2. The CDR3 spans 15 residues. Germline CDR1 MDHEN, CDR2 SYDVKM. Trimming cost V 5 bases and J 8 bases; bases outside gene matches: 5. The CDR3 DNA reads as TGTGCCAGCAGTAGAGGGACTAGCGGGAGCTATGAGCAGTTCTTC. It is translated as CASSRGTSGSYEQFF.

V usage is TRBV5-4 and J usage is TRBJ2-5; the match to TRBD2 covers 7 bases. The CDR3 sequence is 15 residues long. The germline V gene has CDR1 SGHNT and CDR2 YYREEE (reference sequence). The ends lost 1 base at V and 7 bases at J; junction bases unmatched: 10. The CDR3 nucleotides read TGTGCCAGCAGCTTGCATGGTCAGGCGGGGGTGACCCAGTACTTC. This translates into CASSLHGQAGVTQYF. The full variable domain, in which reference TRBV5-4 and TRBJ2-5 provide the parts outside the CDR3, is ETGVTQSPTHLIKTRGQQVTLRCSSQSGHNTVSWYQQALGQGPQFIFQYYREEENGRGNFPPRFSGLQFPNYSSELNVNALELDDSALYLCASSLHGQAGVTQYFGPGTRLLVL.

This chain uses TRBV11-3 with TRBJ2-1; D is uncertain. CDR1 is SGHNT, CDR2 YENEEA, per germline. The CDR3 extends over 14 amino acids. V lost 4 bases, J lost 0 bases, and 7 bases lay in between. In nucleotides, the CDR3 is TGTGCCAGCAGCTCAGGCGTCTCCTACAATGAGCAGTTCTTC. This translates into CASSSGVSYNEQFF.

The V call is TRBV9, the J call TRBJ2-2, with TRBD2 as a possible D gene (6 bases). Trimming left V 1 base short and J 1 base short, with 8 bases between. This CDR3 spans 15 amino acids. CDR1 SGDLS and CDR2 YYNGEE come from the germline V gene. CDR3 protein: CASSVLAQNTGELFF. CDR3 coding DNA: TGTGCCAGCAGCGTACTAGCGCAGAACACCGGGGAGCTGTTTTTT.

The J gene is TRBJ2-7, the V gene TRBV5-6, with 8 bases that match TRBD2. Losses at the gene ends were 4 bases for V and 0 bases for J; bases not matched to a gene: 9. This CDR3 comprises 16 residues. Germline assignment: CDR1 SGHDT and CDR2 YYEEEE. In nucleotides, the CDR3 is TGTGCCAGCAGCCCCGGACTAGCCCAGAGCTCCTACGAGCAGTACTTC. Translating gives CASSPGLAQSSYEQYF.

This clone was seen only once. In nucleotides, the CDR3 is TGCAGCGTTGACCAGGGTTCCTACGAGCAGTACTTC. It codes for CSVDQGSYEQYF. J is TRBJ2-7 and V is TRBV29-1, with D maybe TRBD1 (5 bases). V dropped 3 bases and J dropped 1 base, with 7 bases sitting between them. This CDR3 has 12 residues. Germline loops: CDR1 SQVTM, CDR2 ANQGSEA.

The J gene is TRBJ1-1, the V gene TRBV5-1, with D possibly matching TRBD1 (6 bases). Trimming shortened V by 3 bases and J by 4 bases, and 16 bases separated the two germline ends. This CDR3 contains 15 residues. The V gene's germline CDR1 is SGHRS and CDR2 YFSETQ. The CDR3 loop reads CASSWGGDLGTEAFF. The CDR3 nucleotides are TGCGCCAGCAGCTGGGGGGGCGACTTAGGCACTGAAGCTTTCTTT.